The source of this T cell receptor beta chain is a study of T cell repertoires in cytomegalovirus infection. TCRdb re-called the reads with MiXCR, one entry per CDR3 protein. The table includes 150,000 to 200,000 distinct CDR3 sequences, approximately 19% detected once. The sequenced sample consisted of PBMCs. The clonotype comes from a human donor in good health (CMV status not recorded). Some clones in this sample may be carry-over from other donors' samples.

The CDR3 DNA sequence: TGTGCCAGCAGTGCCGGACTAGCGGGGGCCTCGGATACGCAGTATTTT. Protein product: CASSAGLAGASDTQYF. V and J are TRBV6-1 and TRBJ2-3; TRBD2 agrees at 13 bases. V lost 4 bases, J lost 6 bases, and 7 bases stayed unmatched. CDR3 length: 16 amino acids. The germline CDR1 and CDR2 sequences are MNHNS and SASEGT.